The entry below describes one T cell receptor (beta chain). The data were obtained in a study of blood T cell repertoires in COVID-19. After removal of 4 bases from V and 6 bases from J, the junction contained 5 bases not matched to a gene. The CDR3 extends over 14 amino acids. In germline, CDR1 is SGHAT, CDR2 FQNNGV. Repertoires were generated with immunoSEQ multiplex PCR, while TCRdb's copy carries only in-frame clones and drops some. The table shows 200,000 to 250,000 clones, with approximately 90% occurring only once. This clonotype was obtained from a woman between 50 and 59 years old with COVID-19, enrolled during active disease. The sequenced sample consisted of peripheral blood. The gene calls are TRBV11-2 and TRBJ2-3, with 9 positions matching TRBD2. The CDR3 region is CASSSSGGTDTQYF. Here the CDR3 DNA reads TGTGCCAGCAGCTCGAGCGGGGGGACCGATACGCAGTATTTT.